These 23 T cell receptor beta chains came from one sample sequenced in a study of T cell changes during pregnancy in multiple sclerosis. Assay: immunoSEQ multiplex PCR; the TCRdb copy retains only in-frame clones and omits some. The sample has about 55,000 clones, 85% to 95% seen once; the top ten hold about 3%. Specimen: CD8+ T cells from peripheral blood mononuclear cells, collected in the third trimester of pregnancy. These receptors all stem from a female donor with multiple sclerosis, enrolled in a pregnancy study.

This clone was seen once. The chain combines TRBV28 with TRBJ2-7, with D perhaps TRBD1 (5 bases). Trimming removed 5 bases from V and 0 bases from J, with 11 bases in between. The CDR3 has 14 residues. Germline CDR1 and CDR2: MDHEN and SYDVKM. CDR3 nucleotide sequence: TGTGCCAGCAGTCTCCAGGGTAGCTCCTACGAGCAGTACTTC. This gives the protein CASSLQGSSYEQYF.

This chain links TRBV9 with TRBJ2-7; tentatively, D is TRBD2 (5 bases). Trimming stripped 0 bases from V and 2 bases from J, with 12 bases between. Germline V gene sequence: CDR1 SGDLS, CDR2 YYNGEE. This CDR3 has 15 amino acids. The CDR3 loop is CASSVAGSVTYEQYF. CDR3 DNA sequence: TGTGCCAGCAGCGTAGCAGGTAGCGTTACCTACGAGCAGTACTTC.

This chain joins TRBV5-1 and TRBJ2-5, with 12 bases fitting TRBD2. J lost 5 bases, V lost 2 bases, and 10 bases had no gene match. The CDR3 consists of 17 residues. CDR1 and CDR2 from the germline V gene are SGHRS and YFSETQ. The CDR3 DNA follows: TGCGCCAGCAGCTTCCGACGACTAGCGGGAGCTCACGAGACCCAGTACTTC. Translation gives CASSFRRLAGAHETQYF.

The rearrangement links TRBV19 to TRBJ1-1, with 8 bases matching TRBD1. Germline trimming cut 3 bases from V and 4 bases from J; bases unmatched to any gene: 10. CDR1 is LNHDA and CDR2 is SQIVND in the germline V gene (reference sequence). The CDR3 length is 16 residues. The CDR3 sequence: CASSMAPDRVGTEAFF. The CDR3 nucleotides read TGTGCCAGTAGTATGGCCCCGGACAGGGTCGGCACTGAAGCTTTCTTT.

The chain carries TRBV7-9 and TRBJ2-7; perhaps TRBD2 as D (6 bases). The germline CDR1 and CDR2 sequences are SEHNR and FQNEAQ (reference sequence). This CDR3 comprises 13 residues. The V and J ends lost 8 bases and 5 bases respectively, with 16 bases between them. CDR3 in amino acids: CASRYGGFDEQYF. The CDR3 bases are TGTGCCAGCCGATACGGGGGTTTCGACGAGCAGTACTTC.

This sequence joins TRBV6-5 and TRBJ2-7; 10 positions match TRBD1. CDR3 size: 15 residues. Germline CDR1 reads MNHEY; CDR2 reads SVGAGI. The V and J ends lost 0 bases and 3 bases, in that order; junction bases with no gene match: 2. The chain's CDR3 is CASSYSGQGFYEQYF. The CDR3 DNA is TGTGCCAGCAGTTACTCGGGACAGGGGTTCTACGAGCAGTACTTC.

This clone was seen once. V gene TRBV11-2 combines with J gene TRBJ2-3, with D perhaps matching TRBD1 (5 bases). In germline, CDR1 is SGHAT, CDR2 FQNNGV. Trimming left V 5 bases short and J 0 bases short, with 18 bases between. There are 17 residues in the CDR3. CDR3 sequence: CASSRPEVGPSTDTQYF. For the CDR3, the DNA is TGTGCCAGCAGCCGTCCCGAAGTGGGGCCAAGCACAGATACGCAGTATTTT. Full variable domain (rest looked up from reference TRBV11-2 and TRBJ2-3): EAGVAQSPRYKIIEKRQSVAFWCNPISGHATLYWYQQILGQGPKLLIQFQNNGVVDDSQLPKDRFSAERLKGVDSTLKIQPAKLEDSAVYLCASSRPEVGPSTDTQYFGPGTRLTVL.

The chain is built from TRBV5-8 and TRBJ1-5; TRBD1 aligns across 10 bases. Germline CDR1 reads SGHTS; CDR2 reads YDEGEE. CDR3 length equals 14 residues. Trimming cost V 4 bases and J 6 bases; bases outside gene matches: 4. The CDR3 protein is CASSPGQGFQPQHF. CDR3 in DNA: TGTGCCAGCAGCCCGGGACAGGGGTTTCAGCCCCAGCATTTT.

The chain joins TRBV4-2 to TRBJ2-7; 7 bases fit TRBD1. This CDR3 region has 16 residues. The V gene's germline CDR1 is LGHNA and CDR2 YNFKEQ. The V segment lost 0 bases and the J segment 2 bases; nucleotides outside the gene matches: 7. The CDR3 reads CASSQEGGAGPYEQYF. DNA of the CDR3: TGTGCCAGCAGCCAAGAAGGGGGCGCAGGGCCCTACGAGCAGTACTTC.

The rearrangement links TRBV27 to TRBJ2-1, with D maybe TRBD1 (5 bases). Per the germline V gene, CDR1 is MNHEY and CDR2 is SMNVEV (reference sequence). The ends were cut back, 5 bases at V and 0 bases at J, with 11 bases in the middle. The CDR3 is 15 residues long. The CDR3 DNA sequence: TGTGCCAGCAGTAGGGGCGGAAGCTCCTACAATGAGCAGTTCTTC. As protein: CASSRGGSSYNEQFF.

The chain is built from TRBV2 and TRBJ1-5; TRBD1 agrees at 8 bases. Per germline, CDR1 SNHLY and CDR2 FYNNEI. CDR3 length equals 17 residues. After removal of 3 bases from V and 0 bases from J, the junction contained 7 bases not matched to a gene. CDR3 DNA: TGTGCCAGCAGTGACGGGACAGGAGACTATAGCAATCAGCCCCAGCATTTT. Translating it yields CASSDGTGDYSNQPQHF.

This clone was detected only once. The chain links TRBV27 to TRBJ2-1, with 8 bases that match TRBD1. The CDR3 is 15 amino acids. Germline V gene data show CDR1 as MNHEY and CDR2 as SMNVEV (reference sequence). V lost 6 bases to trimming and J lost 5 bases; unmatched junction nucleotides: 9. The CDR3 coding sequence is TGTGCCAGCAGCCCTGACAGGGGCCCACACAATGAGCAGTTCTTC. Translated: CASSPDRGPHNEQFF.

This clone is judged medium-sized. The V gene is TRBV6-1, the J gene TRBJ2-1; D might be TRBD2 (7 bases). Germline V CDR1 and CDR2: MNHNS, SASEGT. The length of the CDR3 is 15 residues. V was shortened by 2 bases and J by 8 bases, with 16 bases between the two germline ends. CDR3 nucleotides: TGTGCCAGCAGTGAAAGTGCGGGAGAGGGGGATGAGCAGTTCTTC. It encodes CASSESAGEGDEQFF.

The chain uses TRBV27 and TRBJ1-2; D not resolved. CDR1 is MNHEY, CDR2 SMNVEV, per germline (reference sequence). The CDR3 covers 13 residues. Trimming pared 6 bases from V and 3 bases from J, leaving 11 bases between. Here the CDR3 reads CASSWSGDYGYTF. As DNA, the CDR3 is TGTGCCAGCAGCTGGTCCGGTGACTATGGCTACACCTTC.

This chain links TRBV30 with TRBJ1-1; D remains unclear. The V end was cut by 3 bases, the J end by 0 bases, with 14 bases between. Germline V lookup: CDR1 GTSNPN, CDR2 SVGIG (reference sequence). The CDR3 covers 15 residues. The CDR3 nucleotides are TGTGCCTGGAGGTTGTTAAGGACTATGAACACTGAAGCTTTCTTT. This translates into CAWRLLRTMNTEAFF.

This sequence joins TRBV19 and TRBJ2-1, with a weak D call TRBD1 (6 bases). The CDR3 is 14 residues long. Germline CDR1 and CDR2: LNHDA and SQIVND (reference sequence). V was trimmed by 5 bases and J by 4 bases, leaving 12 bases between them. CDR3 DNA sequence: TGTGCCAGTAGTGTCTATACAGGGTACAATGAGCAGTTCTTC. Translated: CASSVYTGYNEQFF.

The V and J genes are TRBV19 and TRBJ2-7; 9 nucleotides line up with TRBD2. Losses at the gene ends were 3 bases for V and 5 bases for J; bases not matched to a gene: 2. Germline CDR1 and CDR2: LNHDA and SQIVND (reference sequence). The CDR3 has 13 amino acids. The chain's CDR3 is CASSIAGGNEQYF. In DNA form, the CDR3 reads TGTGCCAGTAGTATCGCGGGAGGGAACGAGCAGTACTTC.

V usage is TRBV11-2 and J usage is TRBJ2-7; weak D call: TRBD1 (6 bases). V was clipped by 3 bases and J by 5 bases, with 14 bases between them. The germline gives CDR1 SGHAT, CDR2 FQNNGV. The CDR3 loop spans 14 amino acids. CDR3 in DNA: TGTGCCAGCAGCTTGGGGACACCCCTCCACGAGCAGTACTTC. It codes for CASSLGTPLHEQYF.

This sequence joins TRBV4-1 and TRBJ2-7, with D possibly matching TRBD2 (6 bases). Trimming shortened V by 3 bases and J by 2 bases, and 20 bases separated the two germline ends. The germline V gene encodes CDR1 MGHRA and CDR2 YSYEKL. The CDR3 length is 17 residues. The DNA for the CDR3 is TGCGCCAGCAGCCATGAAGGCGGGACCCATAGACCCTACGAGCAGTACTTC. Translation gives CASSHEGGTHRPYEQYF.

This chain joins TRBV6-6 and TRBJ2-5; TRBD2 agrees at 12 bases. The germline V gene has CDR1 MNHNY and CDR2 SVGAGI (reference sequence). This CDR3 has 16 residues. Trimming took 7 bases from V and 1 from J; bases not matched to a gene: 7. CDR3 amino acids: CASTPWTSGIQETQYF. Here the CDR3 DNA reads TGTGCCAGCACCCCCTGGACTAGCGGGATCCAAGAGACCCAGTACTTC.

By share of the sample, this clone is medium-sized. CDR3 coding DNA: TGCGCCAGCAGCCAGGAGGGACAGCTCTCCTACGAGCAGTACTTC. Its protein product is CASSQEGQLSYEQYF. The chain is built from TRBV4-1 and TRBJ2-7, with D perhaps matching TRBD1 (7 bases). The V end lost 3 bases, the J end lost 0 bases, and 12 bases lay between the germline ends. CDR3 size: 15 residues. CDR1 is MGHRA and CDR2 is YSYEKL in the germline V gene.

The chain joins TRBV21-1 to TRBJ1-3; the table's TRBD1 call for D was not verified on the DNA. TRBV21-1 is classified as a pseudogene. This CDR3 is built from 17 residues. CDR3 nucleotide sequence: TGTGCCAGCAGCTTATCGTGGCAGGCGTTCTCTGGAAACACCATATATTTT. Protein: CASSLSWQAFSGNTIYF.

V gene TRBV5-4 combines with J gene TRBJ2-7, with D perhaps matching TRBD2 (5 bases). The CDR3 is made up of 15 amino acids. Germline CDR1 SGHNT, CDR2 YYREEE (reference sequence). Trimming left V 1 base short and J 3 bases short, with 14 bases between. The CDR3, as DNA: TGTGCCAGCAGCTTGCTTCGGGATAGTCTCTACGAGCAGTACTTC. It yields the protein CASSLLRDSLYEQYF.